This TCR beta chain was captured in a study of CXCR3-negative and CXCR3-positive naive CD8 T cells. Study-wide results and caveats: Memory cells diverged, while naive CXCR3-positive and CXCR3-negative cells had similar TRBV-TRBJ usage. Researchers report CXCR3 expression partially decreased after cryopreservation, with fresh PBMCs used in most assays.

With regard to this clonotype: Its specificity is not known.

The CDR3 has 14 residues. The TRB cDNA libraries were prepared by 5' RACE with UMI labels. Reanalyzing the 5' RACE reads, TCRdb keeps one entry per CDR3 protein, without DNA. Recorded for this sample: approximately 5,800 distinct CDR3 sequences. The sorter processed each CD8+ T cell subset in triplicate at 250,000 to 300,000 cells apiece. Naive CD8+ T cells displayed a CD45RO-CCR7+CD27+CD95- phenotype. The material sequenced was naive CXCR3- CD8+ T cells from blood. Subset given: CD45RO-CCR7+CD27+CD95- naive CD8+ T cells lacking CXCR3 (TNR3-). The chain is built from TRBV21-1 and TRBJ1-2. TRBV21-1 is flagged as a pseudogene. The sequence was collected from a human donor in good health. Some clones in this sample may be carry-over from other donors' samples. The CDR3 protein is CASSRRRRYYGYTF.